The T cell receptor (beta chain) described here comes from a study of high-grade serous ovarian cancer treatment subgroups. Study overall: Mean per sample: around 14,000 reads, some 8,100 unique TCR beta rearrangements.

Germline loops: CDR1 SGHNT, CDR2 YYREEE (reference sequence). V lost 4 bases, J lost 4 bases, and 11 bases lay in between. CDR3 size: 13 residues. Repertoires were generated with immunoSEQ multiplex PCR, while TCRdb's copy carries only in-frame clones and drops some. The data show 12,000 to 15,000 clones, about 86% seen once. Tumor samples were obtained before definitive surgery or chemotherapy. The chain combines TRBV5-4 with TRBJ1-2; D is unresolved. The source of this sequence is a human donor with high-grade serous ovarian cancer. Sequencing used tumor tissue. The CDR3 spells CASSDTPSYGYTF. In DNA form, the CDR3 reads TGTGCCAGCAGCGACACTCCTAGCTATGGCTACACCTTC.